A single sample gave rise to the 30 T cell receptor beta chains below, sequenced in a study of blood T cells in healthy people across ages. Through a sample-barcoded 5' primer and a J-beta primer mix, a second PCR was run for roughly 7 to 12 cycles. Each CDR3 protein is one row after TCRdb ran MiXCR on the 5' RACE reads. Of approximately 780,000 distinct CDR3 sequences in the sample, about a quarter were seen once. These sequences were also reported in another study, on T cells of mothers and their children.

The sequenced material came from blood. These receptor sequences come from a boy under 18 in good health.

The chain joins TRBV3-1 to TRBJ2-5; D remains unclear. The end of the DNA aligns better with TRBJ2-1, so the J call may be wrong. The CDR3 loop spans 15 amino acids. The V gene's germline CDR1 is LGHDT and CDR2 YNNKEL (reference sequence). The CDR3 spells CASSQEMGLPNEQFF. The CDR3 coding sequence is TGTGCCAGCAGCCAAGAGATGGGTCTTCCCAATGAGCAGTTCTTC.

This clonotype was counted a few times. The chain couples TRBV5-1 to TRBJ2-7, with 7 positions matching TRBD2. The CDR3 length is 15 residues. Per germline, CDR1 SGHRS and CDR2 YFSETQ. V lost 0 bases and J lost 1; bases outside the gene matches: 4. CDR3 coding DNA: TGCGCCAGCAGCTTGGGGGGACTAACATCCTACGAGCAGTACTTC. This encodes CASSLGGLTSYEQYF.

This clonotype has just one count. An end of the junction does not agree with germline; a read error may underlie this. The CDR3 is CASSPLRLARATGELFF. The CDR3 nucleotides read TGTGCCAGCAGCCCCCTGCGGTTAGCGCGGGCCACCGGGGAGCTATTTTTT. This rearrangement joins TRBV3-1 to TRBJ2-2; D possibly corresponds to TRBD2 (5 bases). The CDR3 sequence is 17 residues long. The germline CDR1 and CDR2 sequences are LGHDT and YNNKEL (reference sequence).

The chain has TRBV6-5 and TRBJ1-1, with D perhaps matching TRBD1 (5 bases). The CDR3 length is 13 residues. The germline V and J ends were trimmed by 7 bases and 1 base, with 10 bases remaining between them. CDR1 is MNHEY, CDR2 SVGAGI, per germline. Here the CDR3 reads CASKQVPNTEAFF. The CDR3 DNA sequence: TGTGCCAGCAAACAGGTCCCGAACACTGAAGCTTTCTTT.

J is TRBJ2-6 and V is TRBV6-1; no clear D. The V end lost 6 bases, the J end lost 1 base, and 13 bases lay between the germline ends. Germline CDR1 reads MNHNS; CDR2 reads SASEGT. The CDR3 extends over 16 amino acids. The CDR3 DNA follows: TGTGCCAGCAGGGGTCTACCCACTTCTGGGGCCAACGTCCTGACTTTC. This translates into CASRGLPTSGANVLTF.

The chain uses TRBV20-1 and TRBJ1-5, with 7 bases aligning to TRBD1. V lost 3 bases to trimming and J lost 5 bases; unmatched junction nucleotides: 7. CDR3 size: 14 residues. The germline gives CDR1 DFQATT, CDR2 SNEGSKA (reference sequence). In DNA, the CDR3 is TGCAGTGCTAGCGTGCCAGGGGGTTATCAGCCCCAGCATTTT. This encodes CSASVPGGYQPQHF.

Only a few counts were recorded for this clonotype. The chain links TRBV7-9 to TRBJ2-7, with 10 bases matching TRBD1. Germline CDR1 reads SEHNR; CDR2 reads FQNEAQ (reference sequence). The CDR3 length is 16 residues. J gave up 4 bases and V 0 bases, and 6 bases lay outside the gene matches. The DNA of the CDR3 is TGTGCCAGCAGCTTAGCTGTGGGGACAGGGGTATACGAGCAGTACTTC. It translates to CASSLAVGTGVYEQYF.

The rearrangement joins TRBV10-3 to TRBJ1-2; 7 bases line up with TRBD1. With 4 bases clipped from V and 5 bases from J, the junction kept 10 bases outside the gene matches. The germline V gene encodes CDR1 ENHRY and CDR2 SYGVKD. The CDR3 is made up of 15 amino acids. CDR3 bases: TGTGCCATCAGTGCCCGGGACAGAGCTCCGTATGGCTACACCTTC. Residues: CAISARDRAPYGYTF.

The chain carries TRBV4-1 and TRBJ2-2; the match to TRBD1 covers 7 bases. The CDR3 contains 14 residues. CDR1 and CDR2 from the germline V gene are MGHRA and YSYEKL. The trim removed 6 bases at V and 3 bases at J, leaving 4 bases unmatched. This chain's CDR3 is CASRQGWDTGELFF. In DNA, the CDR3 is TGCGCCAGCAGACAGGGGTGGGACACCGGGGAGCTGTTTTTT.

This clonotype was seen a handful of times. The gene calls are TRBV29-1 and TRBJ1-2; D may be TRBD1 (5 bases). V was pared by 4 bases and J by 4 bases, with 10 bases between. CDR1 is SQVTM and CDR2 is ANQGSEA in the germline V gene. This CDR3 is built from 12 residues. In DNA, the CDR3 is TGCAGCGTTGGGCAGGGAAGCTATGGCTACACCTTC. It translates to CSVGQGSYGYTF.

The chain recombines TRBV2 with TRBJ2-7, with D perhaps given as TRBD1 or TRBD2 (6 bases each). Deletions cut 3 bases from V and 4 bases from J, with 16 bases between. The CDR3 sequence is 15 residues long. Germline V gives CDR1 SNHLY, CDR2 FYNNEI. The CDR3 DNA sequence: TGTGCCAGCAGTGATGTACAGGGAGGAGGGTACGAGCAGTACTTC. Amino acids: CASSDVQGGGYEQYF.

The chain is built from TRBV9 and TRBJ2-1; D gene unclear. The CDR3 runs 17 residues. Germline lookup yields CDR1 SGDLS and CDR2 YYNGEE. V was trimmed by 3 bases and J by 0 bases, leaving 16 bases between them. CDR3 DNA: TGTGCCAGCAGCGCCTCCCCGGGCTCAAGCTCCTACAATGAGCAGTTCTTC. The encoded protein is CASSASPGSSSYNEQFF.

This clonotype turned up a few times. The rearrangement joins TRBV2 to TRBJ2-3, with 7 bases aligning to TRBD2. Germline CDR1 is SNHLY and CDR2 is FYNNEI. The CDR3 totals 15 residues. V shed 7 bases and J 2 bases; nucleotides not matched to a gene: 9. This chain's CDR3 is CASKRGAGPTDTQYF. CDR3 in DNA: TGTGCCAGCAAGAGGGGAGCGGGACCCACAGATACGCAGTATTTT.

The table lists this clonotype with a few counts. The DNA of the CDR3 is TGCAGTGCTAGCAACAGGGGGAAGTCTAACTATGGCTACACCTTC. Its translation: CSASNRGKSNYGYTF. The chain employs TRBV20-1 and TRBJ1-2; TRBD1 matches at 8 bases. Germline assignment: CDR1 DFQATT and CDR2 SNEGSKA (reference sequence). There are 15 residues in the CDR3. The junction had 6 bases not matched to a gene; V was cut back by 3 bases and J by 0 bases.

The rearrangement joins TRBV6-5 to TRBJ2-7; D possibly corresponds to TRBD1 (6 bases). Germline CDR1 MNHEY, CDR2 SVGAGI. The CDR3 sequence is 14 residues long. Between the trimmed V and J ends, which lost 10 bases and 0 bases, there was a span of 16 bases. CDR3 DNA sequence: TGTGCCAACACCTCCCCGGACAGCTCCTACGAGCAGTACTTC. Its translation is CANTSPDSSYEQYF.

This clonotype was observed a handful of times. This chain uses TRBV5-1 with TRBJ2-1; 13 bases are a match to TRBD2. The V gene end was trimmed by 4 bases and the J gene end by 7 bases; junction bases not matched to a gene: 5. Germline CDR1 reads SGHRS; CDR2 reads YFSETQ. The CDR3 has 15 residues. CDR3 in DNA: TGCGCCAGCAGCACACTAGCGGGGGGGCAGAATGAGCAGTTCTTC. Encoded protein: CASSTLAGGQNEQFF.

The V and J genes are TRBV20-1 and TRBJ2-5; TRBD2 matches at 8 bases. V was clipped by 2 bases and J by 7 bases; unmatched bases: 9. The CDR3 totals 14 residues. Looked up from germline, CDR1 is DFQATT and CDR2 is SNEGSKA (reference sequence). CDR3 in amino acids: CSARRAGGPGTQYF. In nucleotides, the CDR3 is TGCAGTGCTAGAAGGGCGGGGGGCCCGGGGACCCAGTACTTC.

The rearrangement links TRBV27 to TRBJ1-4; 7 bases are shared with TRBD1. V lost 8 bases to trimming and J lost 8 bases; unmatched junction nucleotides: 11. CDR3 length: 14 residues. Germline V gives CDR1 MNHEY, CDR2 SMNVEV (reference sequence). CDR3 residues: CASASQGLREKLFF. As DNA, the CDR3 is TGTGCCAGCGCTTCACAGGGGCTTCGGGAAAAACTGTTTTTT.

This clonotype was observed a few times. This chain joins TRBV12-3 or TRBV12-4 and TRBJ2-1, with unresolved D. The CDR3 loop spans 15 amino acids. V lost 8 bases and J lost 0, with 14 bases in between. The CDR3 here is CASLHYSSSYNEQFF. Here the CDR3 DNA reads TGTGCCAGCCTCCACTACTCCAGCTCCTACAATGAGCAGTTCTTC.

A remark on this clonotype: The junction differs from germline at one of its ends, possibly a read error. This rearrangement joins TRBV28 to TRBJ2-1, with 8 bases that match TRBD1. This CDR3 has 15 amino acids. The germline gives CDR1 MDHEN, CDR2 SYDVKM. CDR3 sequence (DNA): TGTGCCGGCAGAAACGACAGGGGTTCCTACAATGAGCAGTTCTTC. Its translation: CAGRNDRGSYNEQFF. The complete variable domain, with remaining parts taken from reference TRBV28 and TRBJ2-1, reads DVKVTQSSRYLVKRTGEKVFLECVQDMDHENMFWYRQDPGLGLRLIYFSYDVKMKEKGDIPEGYSVSREKKERFSLILESASTNQTSMYLCAGRNDRGSYNEQFFGPGTRLTVL.

The chain combines TRBV20-1 with TRBJ1-1; D gene uncertain. Trimming took 7 bases from V and 5 from J, leaving 17 bases between them. Germline V gene lookup returns CDR1 DFQATT and CDR2 SNEGSKA (reference sequence). CDR3 length: 13 amino acids. This chain's CDR3 is CSGLGHGGTEAFF. The CDR3 DNA reads as TGCAGTGGCCTAGGGCACGGCGGGACTGAAGCTTTCTTT.

This clonotype has more than one count but fewer than ten. V and J are TRBV13 and TRBJ2-5, with D maybe TRBD1 (6 bases). The CDR3 covers 15 residues. Germline CDR1 PRHDT, CDR2 FYEKMQ (reference sequence). V lost 5 bases and J lost 2, with 15 bases in between. The CDR3 DNA reads as TGTGCCAGCAGCCCCCCTGGACAGAAGCAAGAGACCCAGTACTTC. This sequence encodes CASSPPGQKQETQYF.

This clonotype has more than one count but fewer than ten. The CDR3 DNA is TGCAGCGTTGAGAAGGCCGGAGAGACCCAGTACTTC. It specifies CSVEKAGETQYF. The gene calls are TRBV29-1 and TRBJ2-5; no definite D call. Trimming cost V 3 bases and J 4 bases, with 9 bases left between them. Germline CDR1 and CDR2: SQVTM and ANQGSEA. The CDR3 totals 12 residues.

In its sample, this clonotype was seen a few times. This rearrangement joins TRBV7-9 to TRBJ2-5, with no clear D. Germline V gives CDR1 SEHNR, CDR2 FQNEAQ (reference sequence). Trimming shortened V by 0 bases and J by 5 bases, and 22 bases separated the two germline ends. CDR3 length: 18 residues. CDR3 nucleotides: TGTGCCAGCAGCTTAGCGCTCCCCCGGGCTTCATCTTGGGAGACCCAGTACTTC. Its translation is CASSLALPRASSWETQYF.

The rearrangement links TRBV20-1 to TRBJ1-2, with D perhaps matching TRBD1 (5 bases). Trimming stripped 0 bases from V and 4 bases from J, with 12 bases between. The germline V gene has CDR1 DFQATT and CDR2 SNEGSKA (reference sequence). The CDR3 totals 14 residues. CDR3 in DNA: TGCAGTGCTAGAGAGAGTCCAGGGAGCTATGGCTACACCTTC. This translates into CSARESPGSYGYTF.

CDR3 sequence (DNA): TGTGCCAGCAGCCCCTGGGGACAGGTTAACACTGAAGCTTTCTTT. This sequence encodes CASSPWGQVNTEAFF. This sequence joins TRBV7-2 and TRBJ1-1; the match to TRBD1 covers 8 bases. Trimming took 5 bases from V and 2 from J; bases not matched to a gene: 7. Per the germline V gene, CDR1 is SGHTA and CDR2 is FQGNSA. CDR3 length: 15 residues.

The gene calls are TRBV28 and TRBJ1-6, with D unresolved. CDR1 is MDHEN, CDR2 SYDVKM, per germline. The CDR3 has 15 residues. Trimming shortened V by 2 bases and J by 5 bases, and 10 bases separated the two germline ends. CDR3 amino acids: CASSLPGRNNSPLHF. CDR3 DNA: TGTGCCAGCAGTTTACCAGGAAGAAATAATTCACCCCTCCACTTT. Based on the CDR3 plus reference TRBV28 and TRBJ1-6, the full variable domain is DVKVTQSSRYLVKRTGEKVFLECVQDMDHENMFWYRQDPGLGLRLIYFSYDVKMKEKGDIPEGYSVSREKKERFSLILESASTNQTSMYLCASSLPGRNNSPLHFGNGTRLTVT.

The rearrangement uses TRBV12-3 or TRBV12-4 and TRBJ2-2, with D maybe TRBD2 (5 bases). The CDR3 has 15 amino acids. V lost 7 bases, J lost 9 bases, and 21 bases lay in between. The CDR3: CASTPRRLPGWELFF. The DNA for the CDR3 is TGTGCCAGCACCCCTAGGAGACTACCGGGTTGGGAGCTGTTTTTT.

This clonotype was picked up a small number of times. The rearrangement uses TRBV5-1 and TRBJ1-4; 9 bases agree with TRBD1. Germline loops: CDR1 SGHRS, CDR2 YFSETQ. There are 18 residues in the CDR3. Losses at the gene ends were 3 bases for V and 7 bases for J; bases not matched to a gene: 16. In DNA form, the CDR3 reads TGCGCCAGCAGCTCCCTACCGGGACAGGGAACCGGTTCTGAAAAACTGTTTTTT. It specifies CASSSLPGQGTGSEKLFF.

This clonotype was counted at least ten times. The chain has TRBV7-3 and TRBJ2-5; D is perhaps TRBD1 or TRBD2 (5 bases each). The CDR3 consists of 13 residues. Per the germline V gene, CDR1 is SGHTA and CDR2 is FQGTGA. The ends were cut back, 3 bases at V and 5 bases at J, with 10 bases in the middle. CDR3 coding DNA: TGTGCCAGCAGCTTGGCCGAGGGGGAGACCCAGTACTTC. Residues: CASSLAEGETQYF.